This T cell receptor (beta chain) was captured by sequencing in a study of CD8+ T cells in alopecia areata. Looked up from germline, CDR1 is MGHRA and CDR2 is YSYEKL. There are 13 residues in the CDR3. V lost 4 bases and J 5 bases, leaving 9 bases between the germline ends. RNA extraction was followed by reverse transcription into cDNA, which acted as the sequencing template. Libraries were prepared by immunoSEQ multiplex PCR; TCRdb keeps only in-frame clonotypes and omits some of them. The table shows around 140,000 clones, with 51% occurring only once. The gene calls are TRBV4-1 and TRBJ1-5; D gene uncertain. The receptor's source is a human donor with alopecia areata. Sequencing was performed on CD4+ T cells sorted from blood, taken at week 0. CDR3 residues: CASSPHEDQPQHF. Written as DNA, the CDR3 is TGCGCCAGCAGCCCCCACGAGGATCAGCCCCAGCATTTT.